This T cell receptor beta chain was profiled in a study of shared clonotypes between healthy human individuals. V was pared by 6 bases and J by 2 bases, with 19 bases between. This CDR3 has 16 residues. Germline V gives CDR1 SGHDT, CDR2 YYEEEE. Every immunoSEQ plate was one replicate of a subset's evenly spread DNA. TCRdb keeps only in-frame clones here, not all; method: immunoSEQ multiplex PCR. The data hold a few hundred thousand clones, with around 96% observed a single time. This TCR derives from a man aged 25-45 years in good health. The sequenced sample consisted of memory CD8+ T cells sorted from blood. The sample's subset: CD45RO+ cells pooled with CCR7-negative TemRA cells. V gene TRBV5-6 combines with J gene TRBJ2-3; maybe TRBD1 (5 bases). Here the CDR3 DNA reads TGTGCCAGCACCCACGTTTTGGACACCCTCACAGATACGCAGTATTTT. This codes for CASTHVLDTLTDTQYF.